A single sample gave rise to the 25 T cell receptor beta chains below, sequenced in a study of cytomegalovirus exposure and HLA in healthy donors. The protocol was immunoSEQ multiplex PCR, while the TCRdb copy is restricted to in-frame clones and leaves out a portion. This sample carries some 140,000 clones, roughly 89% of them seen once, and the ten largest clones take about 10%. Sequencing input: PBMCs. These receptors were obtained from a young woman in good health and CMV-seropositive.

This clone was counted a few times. CDR3 nucleotide sequence: TGTGCCAGCAGTTGGAACAGGGATGGCTACACCTTC. Protein sequence: CASSWNRDGYTF. The V call is TRBV28, the J call TRBJ1-2, with D tentatively TRBD1 (6 bases). The CDR3 is 12 amino acids. Germline lookup yields CDR1 MDHEN and CDR2 SYDVKM. Trimming took 4 bases from V and 6 from J, leaving 9 bases between them.

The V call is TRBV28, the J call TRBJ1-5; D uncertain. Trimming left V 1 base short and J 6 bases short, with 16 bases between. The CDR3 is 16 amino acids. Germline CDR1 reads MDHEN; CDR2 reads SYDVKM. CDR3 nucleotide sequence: TGTGCCAGCAGTTTATTGTCGATGGGAGTCAGTCAGCCCCAGCATTTT. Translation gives CASSLLSMGVSQPQHF. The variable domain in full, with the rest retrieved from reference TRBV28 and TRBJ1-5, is DVKVTQSSRYLVKRTGEKVFLECVQDMDHENMFWYRQDPGLGLRLIYFSYDVKMKEKGDIPEGYSVSREKKERFSLILESASTNQTSMYLCASSLLSMGVSQPQHFGDGTRLSIL.

CDR3 in amino acids: CASSQNLQGSTYEQYF. DNA of the CDR3: TGCGCCAGCAGCCAGAATCTTCAGGGGTCAACCTACGAGCAGTACTTC. This chain uses TRBV4-1 with TRBJ2-7, with D perhaps TRBD1 (6 bases). This CDR3 contains 16 residues. The ends were cut back, 3 bases at V and 2 bases at J, with 17 bases in the middle. Germline lookup yields CDR1 MGHRA and CDR2 YSYEKL.

CDR3 loop: CATSPTGGYEQYF. In nucleotides, the CDR3 is TGCGCCACCAGCCCTACAGGGGGCTACGAGCAGTACTTC. The V call is TRBV23-1, the J call TRBJ2-7; 8 bases agree with TRBD1. TRBV23-1 is treated as an ORF (open reading frame) with a function not yet certain. V lost 10 bases to trimming and J lost 3 bases; unmatched junction nucleotides: 8. This CDR3 spans 13 amino acids.

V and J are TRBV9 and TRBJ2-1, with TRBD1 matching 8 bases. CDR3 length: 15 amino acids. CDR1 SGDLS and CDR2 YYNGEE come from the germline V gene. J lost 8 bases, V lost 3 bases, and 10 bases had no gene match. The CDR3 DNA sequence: TGTGCCAGCAGCGCACGACAGGGGAATTCACATGAGCAGTTCTTC. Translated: CASSARQGNSHEQFF. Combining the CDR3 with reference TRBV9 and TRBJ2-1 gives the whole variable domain DSGVTQTPKHLITATGQRVTLRCSPRSGDLSVYWYQQSLDQGLQFLIQYYNGEERAKGNILERFSAQQFPDLHSELNLSSLELGDSALYFCASSARQGNSHEQFFGPGTRLTVL.

CDR3 bases: TGTGCCAGCAGCCGTCCTCGCGGGGTACGAGAGACCCAGTACTTC. It is translated as CASSRPRGVRETQYF. The V gene is TRBV7-9, the J gene TRBJ2-5; weak D call: TRBD2 (6 bases). CDR3 length: 15 residues. V lost 5 bases to trimming and J lost 4 bases, with 17 bases between them. CDR1 is SEHNR, CDR2 FQNEAQ, per germline (reference sequence).

The CDR3 bases are TGTGCCAGTAGTAATTCGGGTTTCAATCAGCCCCAGCATTTT. This encodes CASSNSGFNQPQHF. This chain connects TRBV19 to TRBJ1-5, with D uncertain. The CDR3 covers 14 residues. With 4 bases removed from V and 3 bases from J, the gap between germline ends came to 10 bases. Germline V gene sequence: CDR1 LNHDA, CDR2 SQIVND (reference sequence). The whole variable domain, filled in from reference TRBV19 and TRBJ1-5, reads DGGITQSPKYLFRKEGQNVTLSCEQNLNHDAMYWYRQDPGQGLRLIYYSQIVNDFQKGDIAEGYSVSREKKESFPLTVTSAQKNPTAFYLCASSNSGFNQPQHFGDGTRLSIL.

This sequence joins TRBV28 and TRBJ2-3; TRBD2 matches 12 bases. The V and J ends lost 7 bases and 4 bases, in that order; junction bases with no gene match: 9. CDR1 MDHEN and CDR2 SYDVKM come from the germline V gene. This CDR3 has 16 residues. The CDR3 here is CASIQAASGRADTQYF. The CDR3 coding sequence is TGTGCCAGCATCCAGGCGGCTAGCGGGAGGGCAGATACGCAGTATTTT.

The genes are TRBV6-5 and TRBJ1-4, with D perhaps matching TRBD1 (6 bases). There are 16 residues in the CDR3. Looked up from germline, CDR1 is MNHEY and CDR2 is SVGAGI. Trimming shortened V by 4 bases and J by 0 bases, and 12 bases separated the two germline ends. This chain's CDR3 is CASSSQGWATNEKLFF. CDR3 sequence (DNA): TGTGCCAGCAGTTCGCAGGGGTGGGCAACTAATGAAAAACTGTTTTTT.

CDR3 region: CASSLKPGGAGLHF. The CDR3, as DNA: TGTGCCAGCAGTTTAAAGCCAGGGGGCGCGGGTCTCCACTTT. The chain joins TRBV28 to TRBJ1-6; 8 bases line up with TRBD1. Losses at the gene ends were 2 bases for V and 16 bases for J; bases not matched to a gene: 10. The CDR3 consists of 14 residues. Germline CDR1 MDHEN, CDR2 SYDVKM.

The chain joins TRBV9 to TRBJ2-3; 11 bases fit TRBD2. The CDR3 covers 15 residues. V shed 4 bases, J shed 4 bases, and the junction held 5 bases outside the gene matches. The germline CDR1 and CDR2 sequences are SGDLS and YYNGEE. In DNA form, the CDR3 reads TGTGCCAGCAGCATAGCGGGGGGGTCTGCAGATACGCAGTATTTT. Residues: CASSIAGGSADTQYF.

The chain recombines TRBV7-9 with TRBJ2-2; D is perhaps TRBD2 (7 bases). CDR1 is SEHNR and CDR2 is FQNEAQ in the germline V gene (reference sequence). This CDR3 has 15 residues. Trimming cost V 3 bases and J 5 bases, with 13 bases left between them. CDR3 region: CASSFIGGRTGELFF. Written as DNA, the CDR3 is TGTGCCAGCAGCTTTATCGGGGGGCGAACCGGGGAGCTGTTTTTT.

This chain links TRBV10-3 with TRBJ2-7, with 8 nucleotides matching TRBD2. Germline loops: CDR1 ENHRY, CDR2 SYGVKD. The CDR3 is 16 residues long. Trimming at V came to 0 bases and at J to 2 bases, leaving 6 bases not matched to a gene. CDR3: CAISESFTSGTYEQYF. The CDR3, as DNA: TGTGCCATCAGTGAGTCCTTTACTAGCGGCACCTACGAGCAGTACTTC.

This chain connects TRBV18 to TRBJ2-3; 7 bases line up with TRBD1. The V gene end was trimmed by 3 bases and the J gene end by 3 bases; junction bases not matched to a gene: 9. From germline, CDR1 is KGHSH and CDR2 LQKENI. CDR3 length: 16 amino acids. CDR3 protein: CASSPTTGILTDTQYF. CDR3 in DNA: TGTGCCAGCTCACCGACGACAGGGATCTTAACAGATACGCAGTATTTT. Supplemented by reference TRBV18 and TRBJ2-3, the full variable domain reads NAGVMQNPRHLVRRRGQEARLRCSPMKGHSHVYWYRQLPEEGLKFMVYLQKENIIDESGMPKERFSAEFPKEGPSILRIQQVVRGDSAAYFCASSPTTGILTDTQYFGPGTRLTVL.

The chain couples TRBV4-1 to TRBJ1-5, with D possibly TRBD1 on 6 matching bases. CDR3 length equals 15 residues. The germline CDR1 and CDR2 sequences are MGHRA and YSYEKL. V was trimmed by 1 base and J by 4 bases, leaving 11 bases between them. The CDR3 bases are TGCGCCAGCAGCCAAGTACAGGGAGTTAATCAGCCCCAGCATTTT. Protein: CASSQVQGVNQPQHF.

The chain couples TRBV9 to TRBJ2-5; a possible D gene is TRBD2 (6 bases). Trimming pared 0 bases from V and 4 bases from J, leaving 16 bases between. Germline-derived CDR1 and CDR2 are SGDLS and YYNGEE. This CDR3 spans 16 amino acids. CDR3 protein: CASSVDLGGVGETQYF. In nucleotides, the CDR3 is TGTGCCAGCAGCGTAGACCTGGGCGGGGTGGGAGAGACCCAGTACTTC.

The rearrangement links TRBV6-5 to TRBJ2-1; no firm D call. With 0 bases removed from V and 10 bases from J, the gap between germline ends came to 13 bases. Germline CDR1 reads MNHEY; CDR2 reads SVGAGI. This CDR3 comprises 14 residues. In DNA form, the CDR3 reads TGTGCCAGCAGTTACTCGAACGCAGCCGGGGAGCAGTTCTTC. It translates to CASSYSNAAGEQFF.

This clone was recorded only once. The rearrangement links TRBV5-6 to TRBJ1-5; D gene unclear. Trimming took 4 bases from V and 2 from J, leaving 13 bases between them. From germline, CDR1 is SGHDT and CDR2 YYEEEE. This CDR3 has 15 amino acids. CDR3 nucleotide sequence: TGTGCCAGCAGCGCGCTCGGGATAGGCAATCAGCCCCAGCATTTT. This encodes CASSALGIGNQPQHF.

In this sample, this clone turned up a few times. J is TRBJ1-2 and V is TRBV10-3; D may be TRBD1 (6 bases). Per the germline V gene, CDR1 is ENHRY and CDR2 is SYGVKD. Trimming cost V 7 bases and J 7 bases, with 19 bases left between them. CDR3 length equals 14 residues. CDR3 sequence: CAIKEGGDIGGYTF. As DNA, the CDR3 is TGTGCCATCAAGGAGGGAGGGGACATCGGTGGCTACACCTTC.

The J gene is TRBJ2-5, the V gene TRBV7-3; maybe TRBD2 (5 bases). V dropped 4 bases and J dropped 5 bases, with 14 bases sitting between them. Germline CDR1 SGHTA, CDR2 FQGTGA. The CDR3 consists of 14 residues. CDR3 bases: TGTGCCAGCAGCTCCCGGCGAGGCGGGGAGACCCAGTACTTC. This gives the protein CASSSRRGGETQYF.

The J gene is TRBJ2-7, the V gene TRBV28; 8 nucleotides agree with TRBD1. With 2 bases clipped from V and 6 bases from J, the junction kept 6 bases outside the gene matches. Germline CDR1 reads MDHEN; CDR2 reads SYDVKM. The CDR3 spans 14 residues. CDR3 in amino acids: CASSLRPDRGEQYF. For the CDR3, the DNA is TGTGCCAGCAGTTTACGCCCCGACAGGGGCGAGCAGTACTTC.

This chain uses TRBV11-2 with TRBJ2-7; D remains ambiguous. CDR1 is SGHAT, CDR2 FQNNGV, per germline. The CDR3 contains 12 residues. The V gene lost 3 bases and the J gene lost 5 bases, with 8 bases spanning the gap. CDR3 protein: CASSLMENEQYF. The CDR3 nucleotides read TGTGCCAGCAGCTTGATGGAGAACGAGCAGTACTTC. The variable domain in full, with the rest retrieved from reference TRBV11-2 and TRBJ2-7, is EAGVAQSPRYKIIEKRQSVAFWCNPISGHATLYWYQQILGQGPKLLIQFQNNGVVDDSQLPKDRFSAERLKGVDSTLKIQPAKLEDSAVYLCASSLMENEQYFGPGTRLTVT.

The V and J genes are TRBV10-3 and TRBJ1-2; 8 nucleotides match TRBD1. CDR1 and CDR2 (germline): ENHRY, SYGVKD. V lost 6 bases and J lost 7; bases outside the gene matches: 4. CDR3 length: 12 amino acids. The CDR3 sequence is CAIRLGQGGYTF. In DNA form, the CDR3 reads TGTGCCATCAGACTCGGACAGGGTGGCTACACCTTC.

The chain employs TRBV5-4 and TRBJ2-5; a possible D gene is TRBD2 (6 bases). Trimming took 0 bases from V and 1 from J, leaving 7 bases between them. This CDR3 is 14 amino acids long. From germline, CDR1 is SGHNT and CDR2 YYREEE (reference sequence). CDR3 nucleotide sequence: TGTGCCAGCAGCTTGGGGACTACCCAAGAGACCCAGTACTTC. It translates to CASSLGTTQETQYF.

The CDR3 region has the DNA TGTGCCAGCAGCTTAGGGGGGGGTTGGAACACTGAAGCTTTCTTT. The encoded protein is CASSLGGGWNTEAFF. V is TRBV5-4 and J is TRBJ1-1; D possibly corresponds to TRBD1 (6 bases). Germline loops: CDR1 SGHNT, CDR2 YYREEE (reference sequence). The CDR3 length is 15 residues. V was cut by 2 bases and J by 1 base, with 12 bases left in between.